These 15 T cell receptor beta chains were sequenced from one sample in a study of blood T cell repertoires in COVID-19. Repertoires were generated with immunoSEQ multiplex PCR, while TCRdb's copy carries only in-frame clones and drops some. Altogether under 150,000 clones are present, roughly 87% being singletons, with the ten largest covering under 20%. Sequenced material: PBMCs or T cells enriched from blood (not recorded which). All receptors come from a man aged 25-40 years who had recovered from COVID-19.

The CDR3 DNA is TGCGCCAGCAGTGAAGACGGGAGGGCCGTAGATGAGCAGTTCTTC. Translation: CASSEDGRAVDEQFF. The chain uses TRBV10-1 and TRBJ2-1; 8 bases are a match to TRBD2. Germline trimming cut 3 bases from V and 8 bases from J; bases unmatched to any gene: 9. This CDR3 spans 15 amino acids. Germline V gene sequence: CDR1 WNHNN, CDR2 SYGVQD (reference sequence).

In this sample, this clone turned up once. The chain uses TRBV30 and TRBJ2-2, with D uncertain. The CDR3 runs to 16 residues. V was cut by 3 bases and J by 0 bases, with 14 bases left in between. From germline, CDR1 is GTSNPN and CDR2 SVGIG (reference sequence). The CDR3, as DNA: TGTGCCTGGAGGCCCTATGGCAGGTCGAACACCGGGGAGCTGTTTTTT. Translation gives CAWRPYGRSNTGELFF.

V gene TRBV6-5 combines with J gene TRBJ2-3; TRBD2 matches 10 bases. Germline CDR1 is MNHEY and CDR2 is SVGAGI. Germline trimming cut 0 bases from V and 3 bases from J; bases unmatched to any gene: 3. The CDR3 has 16 amino acids. CDR3 protein: CASSYSASGGTDTQYF. CDR3 sequence (DNA): TGTGCCAGCAGTTACTCCGCTAGCGGGGGAACAGATACGCAGTATTTT.

The genes are TRBV19 and TRBJ1-1; no clear D. The CDR3 length is 12 residues. CDR1 and CDR2 from the germline V gene are LNHDA and SQIVND (reference sequence). V lost 5 bases and J 8 bases, leaving 12 bases between the germline ends. CDR3 DNA sequence: TGTGCCAGTAGTTTCCTTGCGGGCGAAGCTTTCTTT. Translation: CASSFLAGEAFF.

The rearrangement uses TRBV29-1 and TRBJ2-5, with TRBD2 matching over 11 bases. In germline, CDR1 is SQVTM, CDR2 ANQGSEA. This CDR3 contains 13 residues. The V segment lost 7 bases and the J segment 5 bases; nucleotides outside the gene matches: 6. This chain's CDR3 is CSARTSGQETQYF. CDR3 DNA: TGCAGCGCCCGGACTAGCGGGCAGGAGACCCAGTACTTC.

V and J are TRBV7-3 and TRBJ2-2; 9 bases line up with TRBD1. V was pared by 4 bases and J by 5 bases, with 14 bases of the junction left unmatched. The CDR3 has 18 residues. CDR1 is SGHTA and CDR2 is FQGTGA in the germline V gene. CDR3 protein: CASSSYPSDRGRTGELFF. DNA of the CDR3: TGTGCCAGCAGCTCTTACCCCTCGGACAGGGGACGGACCGGGGAGCTGTTTTTT.

The J gene is TRBJ2-1, the V gene TRBV5-1; 9 bases line up with TRBD2. Germline V gene data show CDR1 as SGHRS and CDR2 as YFSETQ. Trimming at V came to 0 bases and at J to 7 bases, leaving 8 bases not matched to a gene. This CDR3 comprises 16 residues. The CDR3 spells CASSLVAGGPKNEQFF. CDR3 nucleotide sequence: TGCGCCAGCAGCTTGGTGGCGGGAGGGCCCAAAAATGAGCAGTTCTTC.

The chain uses TRBV10-3 and TRBJ2-7; 8 bases map to TRBD2. This CDR3 region has 13 residues. J was trimmed by 5 bases and V by 9 bases; bases with no gene match: 9. Germline V lookup: CDR1 ENHRY, CDR2 SYGVKD. Here the CDR3 DNA reads TGTGCCATGAGAGACAGCGGGAGCGACGAGCAGTACTTC. Translation gives CAMRDSGSDEQYF.

The genes are TRBV6-5 and TRBJ1-4; D remains unclear. There are 13 residues in the CDR3. V shed 5 bases and J shed 11 bases, with 15 bases lying between them. The germline CDR1 and CDR2 sequences are MNHEY and SVGAGI. The CDR3 bases are TGTGCCAGCAGTCCCTCTGCGGCCTCGAAACTGTTTTTT. As protein: CASSPSAASKLFF.

This rearrangement joins TRBV24-1 to TRBJ2-3; 7 bases line up with TRBD2. V lost 3 bases, J lost 10 bases, and 12 bases stayed unmatched. CDR1 and CDR2 (germline): KGHDR, SFDVKD. The CDR3 extends over 15 amino acids. DNA for the CDR3: TGTGCCACCAGTGATCCAGCGGGCGCGGCGGGGGCGCAGTATTTT. This sequence encodes CATSDPAGAAGAQYF.

J is TRBJ1-6 and V is TRBV6-5; D may be TRBD1 (6 bases). Germline V gene lookup returns CDR1 MNHEY and CDR2 SVGAGI. The CDR3 has 14 amino acids. V was pared by 7 bases and J by 8 bases, with 15 bases between. CDR3 DNA: TGTGCCAGCAATCAGGGGCGACAGGATTCACCCCTCCACTTT. Translation gives CASNQGRQDSPLHF.

This clone appeared a single time. V is TRBV11-3 and J is TRBJ1-5; unclear D gene. Trimming left V 0 bases short and J 0 bases short, with 18 bases between. Germline-derived CDR1 and CDR2 are SGHNT and YENEEA. CDR3 size: 19 residues. Written as DNA, the CDR3 is TGTGCCAGCAGCTTAGACCGCGGGTATGGCAATTCTAGCAATCAGCCCCAGCATTTT. Its protein is CASSLDRGYGNSSNQPQHF. The complete variable domain, with remaining parts taken from reference TRBV11-3 and TRBJ1-5, reads EAGVVQSPRYKIIEKKQPVAFWCNPISGHNTLYWYLQNLGQGPELLIRYENEEAVDDSQLPKDRFSAERLKGVDSTLKIQPAELGDSAVYLCASSLDRGYGNSSNQPQHFGDGTRLSIL.

Concerning this clone: Other DNA variants within this sample encode the same CDR3. This chain links TRBV9 with TRBJ1-5, with D hard to call. The CDR3 consists of 14 residues. Germline V gene sequence: CDR1 SGDLS, CDR2 YYNGEE. The germline V and J ends were trimmed by 0 bases and 1 base, with 5 bases remaining between them. CDR3 amino acids: CASSVDSSNQPQHF. Written as DNA, the CDR3 is TGTGCCAGCAGCGTAGACAGCAGCAATCAGCCCCAGCATTTT.

The rearrangement links TRBV27 to TRBJ2-2; 7 bases are shared with TRBD2. Germline values: CDR1 MNHEY, CDR2 SMNVEV (reference sequence). The CDR3 consists of 15 residues. V lost 2 bases to trimming and J lost 4 bases; unmatched junction nucleotides: 4. The CDR3 DNA sequence: TGTGCCAGCAGTTTACTAGCGGTCGTCACCGGGGAGCTGTTTTTT. This encodes CASSLLAVVTGELFF.

The chain uses TRBV19 and TRBJ1-5, with 8 bases fitting TRBD1. Trimming removed 3 bases from V and 5 bases from J; junction bases left unmatched: 3. The length of the CDR3 is 14 residues. Germline CDR1 and CDR2: LNHDA and SQIVND (reference sequence). The CDR3 DNA follows: TGTGCCAGTAGTATTTACAGGGGGGATCAGCCCCAGCATTTT. Amino acid sequence: CASSIYRGDQPQHF.